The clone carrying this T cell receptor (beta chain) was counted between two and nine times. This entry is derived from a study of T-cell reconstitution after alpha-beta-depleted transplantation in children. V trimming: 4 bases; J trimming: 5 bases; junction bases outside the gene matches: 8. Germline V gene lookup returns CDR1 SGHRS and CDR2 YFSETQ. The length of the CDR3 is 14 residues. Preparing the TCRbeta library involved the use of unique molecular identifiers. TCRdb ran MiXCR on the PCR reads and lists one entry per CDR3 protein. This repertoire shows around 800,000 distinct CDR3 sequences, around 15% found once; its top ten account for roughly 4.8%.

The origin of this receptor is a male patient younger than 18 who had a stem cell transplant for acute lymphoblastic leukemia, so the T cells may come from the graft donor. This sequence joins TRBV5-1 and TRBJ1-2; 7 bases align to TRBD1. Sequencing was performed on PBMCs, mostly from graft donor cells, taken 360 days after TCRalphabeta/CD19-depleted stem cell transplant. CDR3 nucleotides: TGCGCCAGCAGCCGACAGGGCGGAGGATATGGCTACACCTTC. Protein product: CASSRQGGGYGYTF.